Listed below are T cell receptor beta chains from one sample, sequenced in a study of T cell repertoires in cytomegalovirus infection. TCRdb passed the reads through MiXCR, listing each CDR3 protein once. Counted here are 830,000 or so distinct CDR3 sequences, 32% occurring once; the ten biggest clones make up 9.5% to 15%. No antigen has been identified for these receptors. The sample in question was cultured CD8+ T cells from PBMCs, obtained from culture after CMV antigen stimulation. These receptors were collected from a human donor in good health (CMV status not recorded). Some clones in this sample may be carry-over from other donors' samples. Both conserved end residues are part of each CDR3. Each record gives: J gene, D gene, V gene, CDR3 length, clone size, CDR3 protein, CDR3 DNA. D genes are given only for firm matches. Clone sizes are given selectively: once, few, many, or a class where the clone is expanded.

J: TRBJ1-2
D: -
V: TRBV28
length: 16
size: few
CDR3: CASSIIVGRANYGYTF
DNA: TGTGCCAGCAGTATCATAGTTGGGAGAGCTAACTATGGCTACACCTTC

J: TRBJ1-5
D: -
V: TRBV12-5
length: 15
size: -
CDR3: CASGLGSSSNQPQHF
DNA: TGTGCTAGTGGTTTGGGGAGCAGTAGCAATCAGCCCCAGCATTTT

J: TRBJ1-2
D: TRBD1
V: TRBV4-1
length: 15
size: few
CDR3: CASSQVVRGNYGYTF
DNA: TGCGCCAGCAGCCAAGTGGTCAGGGGGAACTATGGCTACACCTTC

J: TRBJ2-1
D: TRBD1
V: TRBV7-1
length: 16
size: -
CDR3: CASSTTGGNSYNGQFF
DNA: TGTGCCAGCAGCACTACAGGGGGTAACTCCTACAATGGGCAGTTCTTC

J: TRBJ2-3
D: TRBD2
V: TRBV5-6
length: 15
size: few
CDR3: CASRYGLDTADTQYF
DNA: TGTGCCAGCAGGTACGGACTAGATACCGCAGATACGCAGTATTTT

J: TRBJ2-6
D: -
V: TRBV6-2/TRBV6-3
length: 17
size: few
CDR3: CASSYWAATSGANVLTF
DNA: TGTGCCAGCAGTTACTGGGCAGCTACCTCTGGGGCCAACGTCCTGACTTTC

J: TRBJ2-2
D: -
V: TRBV4-1
length: 16
size: few
CDR3: CASSQEASANTGELFF
DNA: TGCGCCAGCAGCCAAGAGGCCAGCGCGAACACCGGGGAGCTGTTTTTT

J: TRBJ2-7
D: TRBD1
V: TRBV12-3/TRBV12-4
length: 15
size: few
CDR3: CASSLLGTGKYEQYF
DNA: TGTGCCAGCAGTTTACTCGGGACAGGGAAGTACGAGCAGTACTTC

J: TRBJ2-1
D: TRBD1
V: TRBV15
length: 14
size: -
CDR3: CATSLGTGKDEQFF
DNA: TGTGCCACCAGCCTAGGGACAGGGAAGGATGAGCAGTTCTTC

J: TRBJ2-1
D: TRBD2
V: TRBV5-1
length: 15
size: few
CDR3: CASSLEAGAADEQFF
DNA: TGCGCCAGCAGCTTGGAAGCGGGGGCGGCCGATGAGCAGTTCTTC

J: TRBJ2-1
D: -
V: TRBV7-6
length: 13
size: many
CDR3: CASSPEGDNEQFF
DNA: TGTGCCAGCAGCCCAGAGGGGGACAATGAGCAGTTCTTC

J: TRBJ2-7
D: TRBD1
V: TRBV20-1
length: 14
size: -
CDR3: CSARAIGQGYEQYF
DNA: TGCAGTGCTAGGGCTATAGGACAGGGGTACGAGCAGTACTTC

J: TRBJ1-3
D: -
V: TRBV7-2
length: 16
size: few
CDR3: CASSDQGFRSGNTIYF
DNA: TGTGCCAGCAGCGACCAGGGGTTCCGCTCTGGAAACACCATATATTTT

J: TRBJ2-1
D: TRBD2
V: TRBV7-8
length: 18
size: -
CDR3: CASSLGPRAGGPHNEQFF
DNA: TGTGCCAGCAGCTTAGGGCCTCGCGCGGGGGGGCCTCACAATGAGCAGTTCTTC

J: TRBJ1-1
D: -
V: TRBV12-3/TRBV12-4
length: 14
size: few
CDR3: CASRSDSPNTEAFF
DNA: TGTGCCAGCAGATCGGACAGTCCAAACACTGAAGCTTTCTTT

J: TRBJ1-4
D: TRBD1
V: TRBV7-6
length: 14
size: -
CDR3: CASRPGQGYEKLFF
DNA: TGTGCCAGCAGACCGGGACAGGGTTACGAAAAACTGTTTTTT

J: TRBJ2-3
D: TRBD2
V: TRBV6-6
length: 19
size: -
CDR3: CASSYYRLAGGPSTDTQYF
DNA: TGTGCCAGCAGTTACTATCGACTAGCGGGGGGCCCTAGCACAGATACGCAGTATTTT

J: TRBJ2-7
D: TRBD2
V: TRBV4-1
length: 14
size: -
CDR3: CASSQDSSGYEQYF
DNA: TGCGCCAGCAGCCAAGATTCTAGCGGGTACGAGCAGTACTTC

J: TRBJ2-7
D: TRBD1
V: TRBV29-1
length: 14
size: -
CDR3: CSVEDLGTGYEQYF
DNA: TGCAGCGTTGAAGATCTAGGGACAGGGTACGAGCAGTACTTC

J: TRBJ1-1
D: TRBD1
V: TRBV27
length: 15
size: -
CDR3: CASSTTQGALTEAFF
DNA: TGTGCCAGCAGTACCACACAGGGGGCTTTGACTGAAGCTTTCTTT

J: TRBJ1-3
D: -
V: TRBV7-6
length: 13
size: -
CDR3: CASSANPGNTIYF
DNA: TGTGCCAGCAGCGCTAATCCTGGAAACACCATATATTTT

J: TRBJ2-3
D: TRBD2
V: TRBV13
length: 17
size: -
CDR3: CASSPRLGLARTDTQYF
DNA: TGTGCCAGCAGCCCTAGACTGGGACTAGCACGCACAGATACGCAGTATTTT

J: TRBJ1-2
D: -
V: TRBV27
length: 13
size: -
CDR3: CASSWGGTYGYTF
DNA: TGTGCCAGCAGTTGGGGGGGGACCTATGGCTACACCTTC

J: TRBJ2-1
D: TRBD2
V: TRBV24-1
length: 18
size: -
CDR3: CATSDPWTSGGGHNEQFF
DNA: TGTGCCACCAGTGATCCCTGGACTAGCGGGGGGGGGCACAATGAGCAGTTCTTC

J: TRBJ2-7
D: -
V: TRBV5-4
length: 14
size: few
CDR3: CASSLVGTTYEQYF
DNA: TGTGCCAGCAGCTTGGTAGGAACCACCTACGAGCAGTACTTC

J: TRBJ2-2
D: -
V: TRBV7-2
length: 15
size: few
CDR3: CASSLDGDNTGELFF
DNA: TGTGCCAGCAGCTTAGACGGGGACAACACCGGGGAGCTGTTTTTT

J: TRBJ1-4
D: -
V: TRBV7-6
length: 16
size: -
CDR3: CASSLGVGGYNEKLFF
DNA: TGTGCCAGCAGCTTAGGGGTAGGAGGGTATAATGAAAAACTGTTTTTT

J: TRBJ1-4
D: -
V: TRBV28
length: 14
size: -
CDR3: CASRDDLGGEKLFF
DNA: TGTGCCAGCAGGGACGACCTAGGAGGTGAAAAACTGTTTTTT

J: TRBJ2-7
D: -
V: TRBV4-1
length: 18
size: -
CDR3: CASSPQGTRGRASYEQYF
DNA: TGCGCCAGCAGCCCCCAGGGAACCAGGGGCAGGGCCTCCTACGAGCAGTACTTC

J: TRBJ2-5
D: -
V: TRBV12-3/TRBV12-4
length: 17
size: -
CDR3: CASSSTSGAGVGETQYF
DNA: TGTGCCAGCAGTTCTACTTCGGGGGCAGGGGTAGGAGAGACCCAGTACTTC

J: TRBJ1-4
D: -
V: TRBV28
length: 15
size: few
CDR3: CASRSEIATNEKLFF
DNA: TGTGCCAGCAGGTCGGAAATTGCAACTAATGAAAAACTGTTTTTT

J: TRBJ1-1
D: -
V: TRBV7-3
length: 13
size: many
CDR3: CASSSHPGTEAFF
DNA: TGTGCCAGCAGCTCGCACCCTGGCACTGAAGCTTTCTTT

J: TRBJ1-5
D: -
V: TRBV27
length: 14
size: few
CDR3: CASSPWDPPVPQHF
DNA: TGTGCCAGCAGTCCCTGGGACCCCCCAGTGCCCCAGCATTTT

J: TRBJ1-1
D: -
V: TRBV19
length: 13
size: few
CDR3: CATSGGLYTEAFF
DNA: TGTGCCACAAGCGGGGGGCTGTACACTGAAGCTTTCTTT

J: TRBJ1-1
D: -
V: TRBV7-2
length: 12
size: -
CDR3: CASSRPQGEAFF
DNA: TGTGCCAGCAGCCGTCCGCAAGGTGAAGCTTTCTTT

J: TRBJ2-1
D: TRBD2
V: TRBV20-1
length: 16
size: many
CDR3: CSAGEAGLGSYNEQFF
DNA: TGCAGTGCTGGAGAGGCAGGACTAGGATCCTACAATGAGCAGTTCTTC

J: TRBJ2-1
D: TRBD2
V: TRBV7-4
length: 17
size: -
CDR3: CASSAGTSGGSGNEQFF
DNA: TGTGCCAGCAGCGCCGGGACTAGCGGGGGCTCCGGGAATGAGCAGTTCTTC

J: TRBJ1-1
D: TRBD1
V: TRBV12-3/TRBV12-4
length: 17
size: many
CDR3: CASSFRVPGQPDTEAFF
DNA: TGTGCCAGCAGCTTTAGGGTCCCGGGACAGCCGGACACTGAAGCTTTCTTT

J: TRBJ2-5
D: TRBD2
V: TRBV5-4
length: 17
size: few
CDR3: CASSLPGLAGAQETQYF
DNA: TGTGCCAGCAGCTTGCCGGGACTAGCGGGGGCCCAAGAGACCCAGTACTTC

J: TRBJ2-4
D: TRBD1
V: TRBV7-9
length: 16
size: -
CDR3: CASSQYGAGGSNIQYF
DNA: TGTGCCAGCAGCCAATATGGGGCAGGGGGATCAAACATTCAGTACTTC

J: TRBJ2-1
D: -
V: TRBV3-1
length: 13
size: -
CDR3: CASSQDEGNEQFF
DNA: TGTGCCAGCAGCCAAGACGAGGGCAATGAGCAGTTCTTC

J: TRBJ2-1
D: TRBD1
V: TRBV20-1
length: 15
size: -
CDR3: CSARDDRGPNNEQFF
DNA: TGCAGTGCTAGGGATGACAGGGGGCCTAACAATGAGCAGTTCTTC

J: TRBJ1-2
D: TRBD1
V: TRBV7-6
length: 15
size: -
CDR3: CASSLGRQGAGGYTF
DNA: TGTGCCAGCAGCTTAGGACGACAGGGGGCCGGTGGCTACACCTTC

J: TRBJ1-2
D: TRBD1
V: TRBV29-1
length: 11
size: -
CDR3: CSVEARQGNTF
DNA: TGCAGCGTTGAAGCCCGACAGGGGAACACCTTC

J: TRBJ1-4
D: -
V: TRBV29-1
length: 13
size: -
CDR3: CSAEGLMGEKLFF
DNA: TGCAGCGCCGAGGGACTTATGGGCGAAAAACTGTTTTTT

J: TRBJ1-1
D: -
V: TRBV4-1
length: 20
size: -
CDR3: CASSQDLLGAGRQMNTEAFF
DNA: TGCGCCAGCAGCCAAGATCTACTCGGGGCAGGGAGACAAATGAACACTGAAGCTTTCTTT

J: TRBJ1-5
D: -
V: TRBV19
length: 13
size: -
CDR3: CASRWGYGQPQHF
DNA: TGTGCCAGTAGATGGGGGTACGGCCAGCCCCAGCATTTT

J: TRBJ2-7
D: -
V: TRBV6-2/TRBV6-3
length: 10
size: few
CDR3: CATRLYEQYF
DNA: TGTGCCACACGGCTCTACGAGCAGTACTTC

J: TRBJ1-1
D: TRBD1
V: TRBV2
length: 14
size: -
CDR3: CASSVWGQDTEAFF
DNA: TGTGCCAGCAGTGTTTGGGGACAGGACACTGAAGCTTTCTTT

J: TRBJ1-1
D: TRBD1
V: TRBV7-9
length: 17
size: many
CDR3: CASSSNQGTGNRHEAFF
DNA: TGTGCCAGCAGCTCAAATCAGGGGACAGGGAACCGACATGAAGCTTTCTTT

J: TRBJ2-1
D: -
V: TRBV7-9
length: 13
size: -
CDR3: CASSADGDNEQIF
DNA: TGTGCCAGCAGCGCGGACGGCGACAATGAGCAGATCTTC